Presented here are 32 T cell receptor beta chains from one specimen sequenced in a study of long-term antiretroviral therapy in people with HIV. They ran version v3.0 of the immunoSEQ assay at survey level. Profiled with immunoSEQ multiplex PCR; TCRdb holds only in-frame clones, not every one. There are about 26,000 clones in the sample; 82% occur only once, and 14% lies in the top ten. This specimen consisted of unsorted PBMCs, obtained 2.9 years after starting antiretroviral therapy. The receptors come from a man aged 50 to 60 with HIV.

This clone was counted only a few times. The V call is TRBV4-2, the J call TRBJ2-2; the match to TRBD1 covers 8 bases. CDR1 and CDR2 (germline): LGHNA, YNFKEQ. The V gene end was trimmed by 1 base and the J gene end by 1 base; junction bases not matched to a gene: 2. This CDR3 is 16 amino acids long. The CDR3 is CASSQGTGRNTGELFF. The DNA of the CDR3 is TGTGCCAGCAGCCAAGGGACAGGGAGGAACACCGGGGAGCTGTTTTTT.

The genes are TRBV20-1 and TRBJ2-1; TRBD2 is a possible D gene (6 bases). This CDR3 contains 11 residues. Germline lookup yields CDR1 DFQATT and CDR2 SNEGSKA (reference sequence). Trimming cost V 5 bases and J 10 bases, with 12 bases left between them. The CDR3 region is CSALLAIEQFF. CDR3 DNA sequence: TGCAGTGCTCTACTAGCTATAGAGCAGTTCTTC.

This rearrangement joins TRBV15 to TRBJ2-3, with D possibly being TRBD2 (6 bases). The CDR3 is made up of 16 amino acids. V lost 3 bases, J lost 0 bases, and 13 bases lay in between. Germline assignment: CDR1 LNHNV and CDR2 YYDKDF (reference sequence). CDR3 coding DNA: TGTGCCACCAGCAGGGGGCAGCGGGCGAGCACAGATACGCAGTATTTT. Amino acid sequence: CATSRGQRASTDTQYF.

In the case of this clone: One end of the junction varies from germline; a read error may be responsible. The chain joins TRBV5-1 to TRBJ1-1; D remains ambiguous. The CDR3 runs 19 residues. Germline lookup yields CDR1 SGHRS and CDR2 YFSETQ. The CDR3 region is CASSLSELADQQPNTEAFF. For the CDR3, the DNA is TGCGCCAGCAGCTTGTCCGAACTCGCGGACCAACAACCCAACACCGAAGCTTTCTTT.

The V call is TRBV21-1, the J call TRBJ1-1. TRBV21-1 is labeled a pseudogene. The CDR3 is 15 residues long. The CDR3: CASSNTGALNTEAFF. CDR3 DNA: TGTGCCAGCAGCAACACGGGGGCCCTGAACACTGAAGCTTTCTTT.

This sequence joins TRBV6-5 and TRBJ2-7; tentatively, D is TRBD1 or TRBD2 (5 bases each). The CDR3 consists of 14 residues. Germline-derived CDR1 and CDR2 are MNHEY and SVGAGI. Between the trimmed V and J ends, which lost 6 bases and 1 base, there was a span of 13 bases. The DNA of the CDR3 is TGTGCCAGCAGCGGGGCGTTGACTTCCTACGAGCAGTACTTC. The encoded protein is CASSGALTSYEQYF.

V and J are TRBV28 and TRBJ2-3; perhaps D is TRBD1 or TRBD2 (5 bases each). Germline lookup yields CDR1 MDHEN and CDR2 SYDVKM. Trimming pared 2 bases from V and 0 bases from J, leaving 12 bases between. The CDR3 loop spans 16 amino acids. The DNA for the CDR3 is TGTGCCAGCAGTTTAGGGGGAGTGGCTAGCACAGATACGCAGTATTTT. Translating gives CASSLGGVASTDTQYF. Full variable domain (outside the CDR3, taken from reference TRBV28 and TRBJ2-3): DVKVTQSSRYLVKRTGEKVFLECVQDMDHENMFWYRQDPGLGLRLIYFSYDVKMKEKGDIPEGYSVSREKKERFSLILESASTNQTSMYLCASSLGGVASTDTQYFGPGTRLTVL.

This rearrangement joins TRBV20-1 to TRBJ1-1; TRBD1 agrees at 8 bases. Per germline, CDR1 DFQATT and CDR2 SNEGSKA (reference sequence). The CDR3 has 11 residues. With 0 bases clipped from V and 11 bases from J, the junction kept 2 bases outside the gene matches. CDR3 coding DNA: TGCAGTGCTAGAGAGGACAGGGATGCTTTCTTT. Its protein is CSAREDRDAFF.

CDR3 sequence reads: CASSLVGGAGQDTQYF. In nucleotides, the CDR3 is TGTGCCAGCAGCTTAGTGGGCGGGGCTGGGCAGGATACGCAGTATTTT. This chain links TRBV7-9 with TRBJ2-3; maybe TRBD2 (6 bases). The CDR3 has 16 amino acids. Trimming left V 1 base short and J 6 bases short, with 17 bases between. Germline CDR1 is SEHNR and CDR2 is FQNEAQ (reference sequence).

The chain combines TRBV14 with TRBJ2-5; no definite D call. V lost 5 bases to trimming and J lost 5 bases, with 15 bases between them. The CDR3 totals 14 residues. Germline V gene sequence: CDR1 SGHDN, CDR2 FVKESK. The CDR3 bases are TGTGCCAGCAGCGGTCAGCTGGGATGGGAGACCCAGTACTTC. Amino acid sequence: CASSGQLGWETQYF. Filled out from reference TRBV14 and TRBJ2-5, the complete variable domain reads EAGVTQFPSHSVIEKGQTVTLRCDPISGHDNLYWYRRVMGKEIKFLLHFVKESKQDESGMPNNRFLAERTGGTYSTLKVQPAELEDSGVYFCASSGQLGWETQYFGPGTRLLVL.

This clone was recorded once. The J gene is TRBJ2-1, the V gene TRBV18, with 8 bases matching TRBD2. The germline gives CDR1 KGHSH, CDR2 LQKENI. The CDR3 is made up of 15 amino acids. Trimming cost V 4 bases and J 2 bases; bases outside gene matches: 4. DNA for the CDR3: TGTGCCAGCTCACTAACTAGCGGTGCCTACAATGAGCAGTTCTTC. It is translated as CASSLTSGAYNEQFF.

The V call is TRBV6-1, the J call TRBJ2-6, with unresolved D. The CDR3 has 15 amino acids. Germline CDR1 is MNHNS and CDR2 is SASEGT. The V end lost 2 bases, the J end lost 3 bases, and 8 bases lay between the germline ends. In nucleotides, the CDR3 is TGTGCCAGCAGTGAAAGGTCCTTTGGGGCCAACGTCCTGACTTTC. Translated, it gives CASSERSFGANVLTF.

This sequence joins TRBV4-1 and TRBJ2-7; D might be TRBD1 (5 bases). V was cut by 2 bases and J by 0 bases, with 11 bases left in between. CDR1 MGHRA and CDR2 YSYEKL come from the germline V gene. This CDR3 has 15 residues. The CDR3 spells CASSQTTGFSYEQYF. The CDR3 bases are TGCGCCAGCAGCCAAACCACAGGCTTCTCCTACGAGCAGTACTTC.

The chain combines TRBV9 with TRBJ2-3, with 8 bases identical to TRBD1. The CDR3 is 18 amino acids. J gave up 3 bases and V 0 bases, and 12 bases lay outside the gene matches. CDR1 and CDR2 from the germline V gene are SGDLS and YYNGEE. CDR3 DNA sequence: TGTGCCAGCAGCGTAGACTTTAGTAGGGACAGGCATACAGATACGCAGTATTTT. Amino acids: CASSVDFSRDRHTDTQYF.

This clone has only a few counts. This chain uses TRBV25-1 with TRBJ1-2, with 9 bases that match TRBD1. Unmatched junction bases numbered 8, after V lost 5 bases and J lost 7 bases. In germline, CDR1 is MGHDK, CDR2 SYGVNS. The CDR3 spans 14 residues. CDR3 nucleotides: TGTGCCAGCAGTCCCACAGGGGGCGCTGGTGGCTACACCTTC. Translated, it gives CASSPTGGAGGYTF.

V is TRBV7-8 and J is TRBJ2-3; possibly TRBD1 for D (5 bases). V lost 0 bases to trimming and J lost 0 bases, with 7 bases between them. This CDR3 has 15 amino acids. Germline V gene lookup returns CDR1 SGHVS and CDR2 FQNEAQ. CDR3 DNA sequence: TGTGCCAGCAGCTTAGCGGCAGGGAGCACAGATACGCAGTATTTT. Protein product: CASSLAAGSTDTQYF.

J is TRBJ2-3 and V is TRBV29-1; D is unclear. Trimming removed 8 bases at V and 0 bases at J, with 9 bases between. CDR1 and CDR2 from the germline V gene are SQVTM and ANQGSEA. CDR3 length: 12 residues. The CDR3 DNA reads TGCAGCACGACCGCTAGCACAGATACGCAGTATTTT. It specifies CSTTASTDTQYF.

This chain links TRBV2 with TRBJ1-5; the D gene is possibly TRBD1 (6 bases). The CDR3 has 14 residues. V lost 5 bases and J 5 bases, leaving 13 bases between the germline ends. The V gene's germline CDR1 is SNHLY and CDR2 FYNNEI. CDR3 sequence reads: CASSPGAEDQPQHF. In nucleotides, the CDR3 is TGTGCCAGCAGTCCAGGGGCGGAGGATCAGCCCCAGCATTTT.

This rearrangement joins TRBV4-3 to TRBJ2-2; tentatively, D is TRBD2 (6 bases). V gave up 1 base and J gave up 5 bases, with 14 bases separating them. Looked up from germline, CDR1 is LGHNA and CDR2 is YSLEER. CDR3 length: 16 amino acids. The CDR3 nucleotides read TGCGCCAGCAGCCAAGCCCCGCGGGGCGCGACCGGGGAGCTGTTTTTT. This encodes CASSQAPRGATGELFF.

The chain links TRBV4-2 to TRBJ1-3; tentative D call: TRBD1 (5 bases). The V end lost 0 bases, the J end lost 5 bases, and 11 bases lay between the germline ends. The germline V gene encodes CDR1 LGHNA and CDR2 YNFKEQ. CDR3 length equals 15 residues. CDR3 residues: CASSQETAVRNTIYF. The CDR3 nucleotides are TGTGCCAGCAGCCAAGAGACAGCAGTAAGAAACACCATATATTTT.

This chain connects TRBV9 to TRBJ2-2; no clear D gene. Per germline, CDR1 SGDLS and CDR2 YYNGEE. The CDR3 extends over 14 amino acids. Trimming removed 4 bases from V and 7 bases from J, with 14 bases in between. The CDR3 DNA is TGTGCCAGCAGCACCGGCGGTCCTGTCGGGGAGCTGTTTTTT. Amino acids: CASSTGGPVGELFF.

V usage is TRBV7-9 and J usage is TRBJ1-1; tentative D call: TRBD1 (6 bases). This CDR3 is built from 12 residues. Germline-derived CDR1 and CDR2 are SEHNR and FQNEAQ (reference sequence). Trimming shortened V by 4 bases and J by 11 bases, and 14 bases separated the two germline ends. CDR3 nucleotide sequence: TGTGCCAGCAGCTCAGGGGCCCCCGGGGCTTTCTTT. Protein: CASSSGAPGAFF.

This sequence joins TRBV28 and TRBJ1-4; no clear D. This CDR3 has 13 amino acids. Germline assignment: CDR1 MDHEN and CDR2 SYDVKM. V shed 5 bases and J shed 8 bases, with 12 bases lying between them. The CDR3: CASSEYVGEKLFF. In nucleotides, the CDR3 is TGTGCCAGCAGTGAGTACGTGGGGGAAAAACTGTTTTTT. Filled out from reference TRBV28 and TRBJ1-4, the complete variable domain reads DVKVTQSSRYLVKRTGEKVFLECVQDMDHENMFWYRQDPGLGLRLIYFSYDVKMKEKGDIPEGYSVSREKKERFSLILESASTNQTSMYLCASSEYVGEKLFFGSGTQLSVL.

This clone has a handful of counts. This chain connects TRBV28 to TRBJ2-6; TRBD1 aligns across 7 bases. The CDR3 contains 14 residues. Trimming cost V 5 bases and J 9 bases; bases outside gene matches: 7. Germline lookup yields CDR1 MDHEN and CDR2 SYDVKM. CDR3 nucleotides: TGTGCCAGCAGTGGCACAGGGGAAGTCAACGTCCTGACTTTC. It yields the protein CASSGTGEVNVLTF. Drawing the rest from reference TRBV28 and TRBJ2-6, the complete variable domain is DVKVTQSSRYLVKRTGEKVFLECVQDMDHENMFWYRQDPGLGLRLIYFSYDVKMKEKGDIPEGYSVSREKKERFSLILESASTNQTSMYLCASSGTGEVNVLTFGAGSRLTVL.

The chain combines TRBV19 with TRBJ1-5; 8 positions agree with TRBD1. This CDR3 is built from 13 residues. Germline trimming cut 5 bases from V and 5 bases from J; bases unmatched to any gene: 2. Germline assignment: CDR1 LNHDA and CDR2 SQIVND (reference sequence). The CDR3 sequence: CASSVTGDQPQHF. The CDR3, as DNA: TGTGCCAGTAGTGTGACAGGGGATCAGCCCCAGCATTTT.

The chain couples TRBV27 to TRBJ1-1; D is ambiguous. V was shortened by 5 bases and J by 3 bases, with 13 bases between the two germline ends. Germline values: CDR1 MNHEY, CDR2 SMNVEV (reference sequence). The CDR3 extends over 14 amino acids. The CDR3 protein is CASSTLVGYTEAFF. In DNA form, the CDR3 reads TGTGCCAGCAGTACTCTTGTGGGGTACACTGAAGCTTTCTTT.

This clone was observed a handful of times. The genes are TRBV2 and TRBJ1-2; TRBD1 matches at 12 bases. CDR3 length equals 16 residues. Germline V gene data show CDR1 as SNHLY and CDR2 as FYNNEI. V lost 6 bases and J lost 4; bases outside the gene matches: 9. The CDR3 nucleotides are TGTGCCAGCAGACCGGGACAGGGGGCTGTGGGCTATGGCTACACCTTC. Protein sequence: CASRPGQGAVGYGYTF.

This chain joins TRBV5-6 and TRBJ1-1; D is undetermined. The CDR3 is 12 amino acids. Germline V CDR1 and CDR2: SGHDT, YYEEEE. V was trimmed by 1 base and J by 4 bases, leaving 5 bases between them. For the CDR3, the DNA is TGTGCCAGCAGCTTGATGAGCACTGAAGCTTTCTTT. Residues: CASSLMSTEAFF.

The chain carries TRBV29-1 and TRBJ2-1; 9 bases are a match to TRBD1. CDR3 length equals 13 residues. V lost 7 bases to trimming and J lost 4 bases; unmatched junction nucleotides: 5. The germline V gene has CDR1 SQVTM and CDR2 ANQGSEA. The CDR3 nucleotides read TGCAGCGGCCGGGACAGGGATTACAATGAGCAGTTCTTC. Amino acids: CSGRDRDYNEQFF.

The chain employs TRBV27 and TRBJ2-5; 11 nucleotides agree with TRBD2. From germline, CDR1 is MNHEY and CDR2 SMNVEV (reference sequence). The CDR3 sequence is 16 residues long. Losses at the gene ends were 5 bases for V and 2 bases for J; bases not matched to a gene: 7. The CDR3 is CASSPRLAGLQETQYF. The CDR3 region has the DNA TGTGCCAGCAGTCCGAGACTAGCGGGGCTACAAGAGACCCAGTACTTC.

This CDR3 reads CASSSPVSSSYNEQFF. As DNA, the CDR3 is TGTGCCAGCAGCTCCCCGGTTTCGAGCTCCTACAATGAGCAGTTCTTC. The gene calls are TRBV9 and TRBJ2-1; no definite D call. V lost 4 bases and J 0 bases, leaving 14 bases between the germline ends. Germline V CDR1 and CDR2: SGDLS, YYNGEE. This CDR3 has 16 amino acids.

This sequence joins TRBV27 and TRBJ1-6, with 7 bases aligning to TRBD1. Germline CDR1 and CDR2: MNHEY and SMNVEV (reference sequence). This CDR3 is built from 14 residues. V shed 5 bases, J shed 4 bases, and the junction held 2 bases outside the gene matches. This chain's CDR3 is CASSRGQYNSPLHF. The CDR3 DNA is TGTGCCAGCAGTCGGGGACAGTATAATTCACCCCTCCACTTT.